The entry below describes one T cell receptor beta chain. The antigen is unknown. The data belong to a study of cytomegalovirus exposure and HLA in healthy donors. Study results and limitations: A later analysis found first-cohort TCR clusters tended to co-occur in the 120 or so validation repertoires. The listing of roughly 160 TCR beta chains classed them as cytomegalovirus-associated.

Profiled with immunoSEQ multiplex PCR; TCRdb holds only in-frame clones, not every one. The table lists 200,000 or so clones, approximately 88% of them singletons. From the approximately 120-subject validation cohort, which was separate from the approximately 700-subject first cohort, the donors were drawn. The CDR3 is made up of 12 amino acids. Trimming took 5 bases from V and 7 from J, leaving 14 bases between them. Germline V gives CDR1 GTSNPN, CDR2 SVGIG (reference sequence). Specimen: PBMCs. The receptor was isolated from a man aged 18 to 30 in good health and CMV-seropositive. V is TRBV30 and J is TRBJ1-1; D call uncertain. The CDR3 nucleotides are TGTGCCTGGGGAGGGAATGTAATTGAAGCTTTCTTT. Its translation is CAWGGNVIEAFF.